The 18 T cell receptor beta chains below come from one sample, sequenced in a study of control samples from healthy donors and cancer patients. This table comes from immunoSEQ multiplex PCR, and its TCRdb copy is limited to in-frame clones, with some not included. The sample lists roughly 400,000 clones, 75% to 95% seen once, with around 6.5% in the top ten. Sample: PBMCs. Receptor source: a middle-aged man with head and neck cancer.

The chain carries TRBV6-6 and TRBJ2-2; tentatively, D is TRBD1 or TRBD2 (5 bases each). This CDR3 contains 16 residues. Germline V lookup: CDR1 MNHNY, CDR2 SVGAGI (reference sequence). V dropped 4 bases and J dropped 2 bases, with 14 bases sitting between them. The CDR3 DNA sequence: TGTGCCAGCAGTTCTTTCCTCCGGGACAACACCGGGGAGCTGTTTTTT. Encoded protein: CASSSFLRDNTGELFF.

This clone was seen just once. The CDR3 is CASSLAGWTGVNSPLHF. The CDR3, as DNA: TGTGCCAGCAGCTTAGCCGGCTGGACAGGGGTTAATTCACCCCTCCACTTT. This chain uses TRBV11-2 with TRBJ1-6; TRBD1 agrees at 9 bases. CDR3 length: 17 amino acids. Germline CDR1 is SGHAT and CDR2 is FQNNGV. J lost 6 bases, V lost 1 base, and 7 bases had no gene match.

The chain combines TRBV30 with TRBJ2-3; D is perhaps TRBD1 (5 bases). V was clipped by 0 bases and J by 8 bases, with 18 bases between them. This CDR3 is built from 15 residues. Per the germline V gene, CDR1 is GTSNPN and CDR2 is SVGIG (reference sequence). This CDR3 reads CAWSVGAGLVGTQYF. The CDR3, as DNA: TGTGCCTGGAGTGTAGGGGCAGGGCTCGTGGGTACGCAGTATTTT.

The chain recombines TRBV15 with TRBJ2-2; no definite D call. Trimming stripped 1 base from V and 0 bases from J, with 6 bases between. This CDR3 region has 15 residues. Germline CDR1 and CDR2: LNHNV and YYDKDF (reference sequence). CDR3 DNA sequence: TGTGCCACCAGCAGAGCAGAATCGAACACCGGGGAGCTGTTTTTT. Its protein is CATSRAESNTGELFF.

The CDR3 region is CASSQSRVSTEAFF. In DNA, the CDR3 is TGCGCCAGCAGCCAGAGTCGGGTTAGCACTGAAGCTTTCTTT. V usage is TRBV4-1 and J usage is TRBJ1-1; D gene ambiguous. Germline CDR1 is MGHRA and CDR2 is YSYEKL. The CDR3 has 14 amino acids. V lost 3 bases and J lost 4, with 12 bases in between.

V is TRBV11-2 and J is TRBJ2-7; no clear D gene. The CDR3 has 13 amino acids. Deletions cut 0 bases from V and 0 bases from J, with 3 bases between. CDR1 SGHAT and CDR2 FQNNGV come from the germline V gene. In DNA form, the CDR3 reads TGTGCCAGCAGCTTAGACATCTCCTACGAGCAGTACTTC. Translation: CASSLDISYEQYF.

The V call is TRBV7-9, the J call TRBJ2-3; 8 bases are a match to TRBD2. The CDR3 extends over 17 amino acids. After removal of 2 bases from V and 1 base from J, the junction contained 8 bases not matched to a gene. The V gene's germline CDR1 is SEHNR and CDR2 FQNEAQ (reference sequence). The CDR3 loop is CASSLSRAGAGTDTQYF. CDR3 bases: TGTGCCAGCAGCTTATCTAGAGCGGGGGCCGGCACAGATACGCAGTATTTT. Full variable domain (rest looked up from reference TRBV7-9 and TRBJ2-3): DTGVSQNPRHKITKRGQNVTFRCDPISEHNRLYWYRQTLGQGPEFLTYFQNEAQLEKSRLLSDRFSAERPKGSFSTLEIQRTEQGDSAMYLCASSLSRAGAGTDTQYFGPGTRLTVL.

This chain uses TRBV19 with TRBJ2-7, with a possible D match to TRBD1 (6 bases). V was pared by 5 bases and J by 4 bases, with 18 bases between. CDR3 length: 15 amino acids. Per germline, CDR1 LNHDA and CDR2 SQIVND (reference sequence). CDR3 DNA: TGTGCCAGTAGTTCTCCGGGACATGGAACGTACGAGCAGTACTTC. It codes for CASSSPGHGTYEQYF.

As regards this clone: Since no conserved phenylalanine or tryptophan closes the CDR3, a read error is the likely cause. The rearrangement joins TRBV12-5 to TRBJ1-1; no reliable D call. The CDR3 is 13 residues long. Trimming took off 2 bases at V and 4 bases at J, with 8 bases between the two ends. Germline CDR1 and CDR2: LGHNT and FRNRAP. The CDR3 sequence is CASGLYGTTEAFL. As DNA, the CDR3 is TGTGCTAGTGGTTTGTACGGAACCACTGAAGCTTTCCTT.

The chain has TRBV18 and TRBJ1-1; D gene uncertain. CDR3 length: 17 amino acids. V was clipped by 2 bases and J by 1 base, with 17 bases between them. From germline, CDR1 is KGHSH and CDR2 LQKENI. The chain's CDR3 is CASSPSRTPSGNTEAFF. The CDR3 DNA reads TGTGCCAGCTCACCATCGAGAACCCCTTCAGGGAACACTGAAGCTTTCTTT.

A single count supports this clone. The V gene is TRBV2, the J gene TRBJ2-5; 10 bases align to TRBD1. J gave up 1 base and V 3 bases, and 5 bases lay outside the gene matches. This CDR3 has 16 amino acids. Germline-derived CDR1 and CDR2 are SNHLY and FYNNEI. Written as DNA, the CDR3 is TGTGCCAGCAGTGAGGACAGGGGGTCGAGCCAAGAGACCCAGTACTTC. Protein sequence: CASSEDRGSSQETQYF.

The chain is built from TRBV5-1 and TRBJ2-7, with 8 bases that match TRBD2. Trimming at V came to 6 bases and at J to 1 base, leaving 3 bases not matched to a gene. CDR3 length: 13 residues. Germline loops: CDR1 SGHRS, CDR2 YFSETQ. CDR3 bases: TGCGCCAGCATCCGGGGGGGTTCCTACGAGCAGTACTTC. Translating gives CASIRGGSYEQYF.

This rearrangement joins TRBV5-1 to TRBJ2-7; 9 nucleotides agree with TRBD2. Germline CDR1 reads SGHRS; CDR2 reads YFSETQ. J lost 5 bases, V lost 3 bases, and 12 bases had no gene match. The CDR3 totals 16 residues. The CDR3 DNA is TGCGCCAGCAGCTCGGACCGCGGGAGGGCCAGCGACGAGCAGTACTTC. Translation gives CASSSDRGRASDEQYF.

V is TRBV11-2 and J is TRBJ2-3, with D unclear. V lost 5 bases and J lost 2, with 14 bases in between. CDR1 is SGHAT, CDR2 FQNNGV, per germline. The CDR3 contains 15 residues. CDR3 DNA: TGTGCCAGCAGCGCGAACCCCGGCCCCACAGATACGCAGTATTTT. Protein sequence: CASSANPGPTDTQYF.

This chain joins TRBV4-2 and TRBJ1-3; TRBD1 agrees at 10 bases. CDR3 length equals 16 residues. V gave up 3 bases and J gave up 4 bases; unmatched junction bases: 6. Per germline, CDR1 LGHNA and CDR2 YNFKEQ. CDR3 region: CASSQAGTGDGNTIYF. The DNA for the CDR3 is TGTGCCAGCAGCCAGGCCGGGACAGGGGACGGAAACACCATATATTTT.

The CDR3 nucleotides read TGTGCCAGCAGTTACTCCCTGGACAGGGGGCGAGAGCAGTACTTC. It yields the protein CASSYSLDRGREQYF. The V gene is TRBV6-5, the J gene TRBJ2-7; 11 positions match TRBD1. The CDR3 has 15 residues. The V gene end was trimmed by 0 bases and the J gene end by 7 bases; junction bases not matched to a gene: 5. The V gene's germline CDR1 is MNHEY and CDR2 SVGAGI.

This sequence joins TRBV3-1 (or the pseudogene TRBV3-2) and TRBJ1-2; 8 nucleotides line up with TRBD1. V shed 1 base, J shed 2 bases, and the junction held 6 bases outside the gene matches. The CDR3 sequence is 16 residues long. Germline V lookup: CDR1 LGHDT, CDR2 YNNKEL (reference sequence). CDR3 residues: CASSQGRGLWNYGYTF. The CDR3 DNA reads TGTGCCAGCAGCCAAGGCAGGGGGCTGTGGAACTATGGCTACACCTTC.

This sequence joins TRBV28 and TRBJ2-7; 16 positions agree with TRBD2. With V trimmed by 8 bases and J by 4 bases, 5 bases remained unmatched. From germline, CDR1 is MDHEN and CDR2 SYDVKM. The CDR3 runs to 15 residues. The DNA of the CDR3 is TGTGCCAGCGGGGGGACTAGCGGGAGGGGGTACGAGCAGTACTTC. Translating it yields CASGGTSGRGYEQYF.